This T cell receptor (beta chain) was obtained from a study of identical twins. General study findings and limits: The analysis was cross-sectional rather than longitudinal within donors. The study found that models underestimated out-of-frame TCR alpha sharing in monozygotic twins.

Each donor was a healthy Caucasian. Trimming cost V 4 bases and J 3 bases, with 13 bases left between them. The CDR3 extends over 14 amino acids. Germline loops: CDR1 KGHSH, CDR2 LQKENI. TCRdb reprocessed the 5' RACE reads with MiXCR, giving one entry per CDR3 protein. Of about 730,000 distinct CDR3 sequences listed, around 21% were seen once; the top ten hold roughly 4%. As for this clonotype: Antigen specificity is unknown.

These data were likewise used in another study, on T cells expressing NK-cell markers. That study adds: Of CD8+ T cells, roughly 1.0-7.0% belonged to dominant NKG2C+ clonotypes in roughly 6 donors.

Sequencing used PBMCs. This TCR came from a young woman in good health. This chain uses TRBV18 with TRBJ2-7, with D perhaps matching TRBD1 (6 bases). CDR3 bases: TGTGCCAGCTCACTTCAGACAGGAAGCTACGAGCAGTACTTC. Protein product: CASSLQTGSYEQYF.